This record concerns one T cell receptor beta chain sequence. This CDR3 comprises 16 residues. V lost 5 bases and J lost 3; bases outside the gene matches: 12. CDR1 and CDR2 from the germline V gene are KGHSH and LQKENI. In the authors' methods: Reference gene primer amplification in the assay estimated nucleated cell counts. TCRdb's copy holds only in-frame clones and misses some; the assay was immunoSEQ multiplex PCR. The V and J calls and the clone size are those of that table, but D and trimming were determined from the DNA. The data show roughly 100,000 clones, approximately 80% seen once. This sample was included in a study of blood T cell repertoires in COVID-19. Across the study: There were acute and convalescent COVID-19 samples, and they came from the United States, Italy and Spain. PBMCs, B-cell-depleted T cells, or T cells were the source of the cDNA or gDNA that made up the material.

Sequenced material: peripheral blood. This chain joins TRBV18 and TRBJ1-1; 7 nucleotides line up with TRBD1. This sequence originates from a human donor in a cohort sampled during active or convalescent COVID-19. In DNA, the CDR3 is TGTGCCAGCTCAATCCGACCTCAGGGGGAGGACACTGAAGCTTTCTTT. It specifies CASSIRPQGEDTEAFF.